The next 18 T cell receptor beta chains were all read from a single sample in a study of cytomegalovirus exposure and HLA in healthy donors. TCRdb's copy holds only in-frame clones and misses some; the assay was immunoSEQ multiplex PCR. The data contain 120,000 or so clones, about 90% of them singletons. Material for sequencing was PBMCs. Every receptor here comes from a woman in her late teens or twenties in good health and CMV-seronegative.

V is TRBV5-1 and J is TRBJ2-2; D remains unclear. V dropped 0 bases and J dropped 7 bases, with 7 bases sitting between them. Germline V lookup: CDR1 SGHRS, CDR2 YFSETQ. CDR3 size: 13 residues. DNA of the CDR3: TGCGCCAGCAGCTTGGTCGTCAGCGGGGAGCTGTTTTTT. Its protein product is CASSLVVSGELFF. Drawing the rest from reference TRBV5-1 and TRBJ2-2, the complete variable domain is KAGVTQTPRYLIKTRGQQVTLSCSPISGHRSVSWYQQTPGQGLQFLFEYFSETQRNKGNFPGRFSGRQFSNSRSEMNVSTLELGDSALYLCASSLVVSGELFFGEGSRLTVL.

The rearrangement links TRBV5-4 to TRBJ2-4, with D hard to call. Per germline, CDR1 SGHNT and CDR2 YYREEE (reference sequence). The V end lost 0 bases, the J end lost 0 bases, and 10 bases lay between the germline ends. This CDR3 has 16 amino acids. The CDR3 nucleotides are TGTGCCAGCAGCTTGGCCACGGGTCTAGCCAAAAACATTCAGTACTTC. It encodes CASSLATGLAKNIQYF.

The genes are TRBV15 and TRBJ1-1; D remains unclear. CDR3 length: 12 residues. V was cut by 0 bases and J by 9 bases, with 8 bases left in between. CDR1 and CDR2 (germline): LNHNV, YYDKDF (reference sequence). The CDR3 region has the DNA TGTGCCACCAGCAGAGATGTCTCTCAAGCTTTCTTT. Amino acid sequence: CATSRDVSQAFF.

The chain recombines TRBV9 with TRBJ2-1; 10 bases map to TRBD2. Germline trimming cut 2 bases from V and 3 bases from J; bases unmatched to any gene: 11. CDR1 SGDLS and CDR2 YYNGEE come from the germline V gene. This CDR3 contains 18 residues. The CDR3 here is CASSVNSGGPQFYNEQFF. The CDR3 DNA follows: TGTGCCAGCAGCGTCAATAGCGGGGGGCCCCAGTTCTACAATGAGCAGTTCTTC.

J is TRBJ2-1 and V is TRBV9, with D possibly TRBD2 on 5 matching bases. CDR3 size: 15 residues. CDR1 and CDR2 from the germline V gene are SGDLS and YYNGEE. Deletions cut 0 bases from V and 4 bases from J, with 11 bases between. The CDR3 here is CASSVDGNQYNEQFF. DNA for the CDR3: TGTGCCAGCAGCGTAGACGGGAACCAATACAATGAGCAGTTCTTC.

The chain couples TRBV5-1 to TRBJ2-5; tentatively, D is TRBD1 (6 bases). This CDR3 has 15 amino acids. Per the germline V gene, CDR1 is SGHRS and CDR2 is YFSETQ. With 4 bases removed from V and 2 bases from J, the gap between germline ends came to 15 bases. CDR3 residues: CASSGKQGLQETQYF. The DNA for the CDR3 is TGCGCCAGCAGCGGAAAACAGGGATTACAAGAGACCCAGTACTTC. Drawing the rest from reference TRBV5-1 and TRBJ2-5, the complete variable domain is KAGVTQTPRYLIKTRGQQVTLSCSPISGHRSVSWYQQTPGQGLQFLFEYFSETQRNKGNFPGRFSGRQFSNSRSEMNVSTLELGDSALYLCASSGKQGLQETQYFGPGTRLLVL.

The CDR3 DNA reads TGCAGCGTTGAAGCGGGAGGGACCGGGGAGCTGTTTTTT. This sequence encodes CSVEAGGTGELFF. This rearrangement joins TRBV29-1 to TRBJ2-2; 8 bases fit TRBD2. V dropped 1 base and J dropped 5; count of bases not matched to a gene: 0. Germline V gene sequence: CDR1 SQVTM, CDR2 ANQGSEA. CDR3 size: 13 residues.

J is TRBJ2-7 and V is TRBV4-3, with a tentative D call TRBD2 (6 bases). Trimming took off 3 bases at V and 4 bases at J, with 16 bases between the two ends. Germline CDR1 is LGHNA and CDR2 is YSLEER. CDR3 length: 15 residues. As DNA, the CDR3 is TGCGCCAGCAGCCAGGGGGTAGTCGGGGGATACGAGCAGTACTTC. Translation: CASSQGVVGGYEQYF.

V gene TRBV4-2 combines with J gene TRBJ1-2; the D gene is possibly TRBD1 (5 bases). This CDR3 has 14 amino acids. Trimming took off 0 bases at V and 4 bases at J, with 9 bases between the two ends. In germline, CDR1 is LGHNA, CDR2 YNFKEQ. The CDR3 here is CASSQDTRAYGYTF. The DNA for the CDR3 is TGTGCCAGCAGCCAAGATACCAGGGCCTATGGCTACACCTTC.

The rearrangement uses TRBV28 and TRBJ2-2; no firm D call. Germline V CDR1 and CDR2: MDHEN, SYDVKM. V shed 2 bases and J shed 10 bases, with 20 bases lying between them. The CDR3 loop spans 16 amino acids. The CDR3 loop reads CASSLRSKQIELELFF. CDR3 nucleotides: TGTGCCAGCAGTTTAAGGAGTAAGCAGATCGAGCTGGAGCTGTTTTTT.

CDR3 protein: CASSLGGNEAYEQYF. The CDR3, as DNA: TGCGCCAGCAGCTTGGGGGGCAACGAGGCCTACGAGCAGTACTTC. V gene TRBV5-1 combines with J gene TRBJ2-7; TRBD1 is a possible D gene (5 bases). V was clipped by 0 bases and J by 2 bases, with 12 bases between them. Germline lookup yields CDR1 SGHRS and CDR2 YFSETQ. The CDR3 runs 15 residues.

The chain uses TRBV7-2 and TRBJ1-1, with D possibly matching TRBD1 (6 bases). This CDR3 has 15 residues. Trimming pared 1 base from V and 4 bases from J, leaving 13 bases between. The germline V gene encodes CDR1 SGHTA and CDR2 FQGNSA. CDR3 sequence: CASSLVAAQGTEAFF. The CDR3 DNA reads as TGTGCCAGCAGCTTAGTGGCGGCACAGGGCACTGAAGCTTTCTTT.

The chain carries TRBV6-5 and TRBJ2-3; 7 positions match TRBD2. The length of the CDR3 is 15 residues. CDR1 is MNHEY and CDR2 is SVGAGI in the germline V gene. With V trimmed by 4 bases and J by 2 bases, 6 bases remained unmatched. The CDR3 DNA follows: TGTGCCAGCAGTTCAGTGGGAGGGTCCACAGATACGCAGTATTTT. Residues: CASSSVGGSTDTQYF.

The chain links TRBV7-2 to TRBJ2-1; D is possibly TRBD1 (6 bases). The germline gives CDR1 SGHTA, CDR2 FQGNSA. Trimming took off 1 base at V and 7 bases at J, with 14 bases between the two ends. The CDR3 spans 15 residues. The CDR3 bases are TGTGCCAGCAGCTTAGTGGGGGCCCGGGGTAATGAGCAGTTCTTC. It is translated as CASSLVGARGNEQFF.

The V call is TRBV7-2, the J call TRBJ1-3; D ambiguous. Germline V gene sequence: CDR1 SGHTA, CDR2 FQGNSA. V lost 2 bases, J lost 0 bases, and 8 bases lay in between. The CDR3 runs to 15 residues. Written as DNA, the CDR3 is TGTGCCAGCAGCTTATACACTACCTCTGGAAACACCATATATTTT. It translates to CASSLYTTSGNTIYF.

The chain uses TRBV4-2 and TRBJ2-7; 13 bases line up with TRBD2. This CDR3 has 17 residues. Per germline, CDR1 LGHNA and CDR2 YNFKEQ. Trimming at V came to 2 bases and at J to 4 bases, leaving 8 bases not matched to a gene. CDR3 bases: TGTGCCAGCAGCCAAATGACTAGCGGGAGGCTTGGGTACGAGCAGTACTTC. This codes for CASSQMTSGRLGYEQYF.

This chain connects TRBV9 to TRBJ1-2; 10 positions agree with TRBD1. Per germline, CDR1 SGDLS and CDR2 YYNGEE. The CDR3 sequence is 14 residues long. V gave up 2 bases and J gave up 7 bases; unmatched junction bases: 5. The CDR3 loop is CASSVTDRGSGYTF. The CDR3 nucleotides read TGTGCCAGCAGCGTGACGGACAGGGGGTCTGGCTACACCTTC.

This chain connects TRBV7-6 to TRBJ2-7; D not certain. There are 13 residues in the CDR3. Trimming left V 5 bases short and J 3 bases short, with 11 bases between. Germline V CDR1 and CDR2: SGHVS, FNYEAQ. CDR3 sequence (DNA): TGTGCCAGCAGCCCACGGCAGCGCTACGAGCAGTACTTC. Residues: CASSPRQRYEQYF. The full variable domain, rest sourced from reference TRBV7-6 and TRBJ2-7, is GAGVSQSPRYKVTKRGQDVALRCDPISGHVSLYWYRQALGQGPEFLTYFNYEAQQDKSGLPNDRFSAERPEGSISTLTIQRTEQRDSAMYRCASSPRQRYEQYFGPGTRLTVT.